This T cell receptor beta chain was sequenced for a study of blood T cell repertoires in COVID-19. This clone occurred a few times. Sequenced by immunoSEQ multiplex PCR; TCRdb stores in-frame clones only, minus some. Among 200,000 to 300,000 clones listed, about 90% were seen once. With V trimmed by 4 bases and J by 8 bases, 10 bases remained unmatched. The V gene's germline CDR1 is KGHSH and CDR2 LQKENI. CDR3 length: 14 residues. The specimen was peripheral blood. This TCR was sampled from a woman aged 40 to 50 with acute or convalescent COVID-19. V is TRBV18 and J is TRBJ1-2, with 7 positions matching TRBD1. The CDR3 coding sequence is TGTGCCAGCTCACGGGACAGCTCCGCACGAGGCTACACCTTC. Its protein is CASSRDSSARGYTF. Complete variable domain (other parts from reference TRBV18 and TRBJ1-2): NAGVMQNPRHLVRRRGQEARLRCSPMKGHSHVYWYRQLPEEGLKFMVYLQKENIIDESGMPKERFSAEFPKEGPSILRIQQVVRGDSAAYFCASSRDSSARGYTFGSGTRLTVV.